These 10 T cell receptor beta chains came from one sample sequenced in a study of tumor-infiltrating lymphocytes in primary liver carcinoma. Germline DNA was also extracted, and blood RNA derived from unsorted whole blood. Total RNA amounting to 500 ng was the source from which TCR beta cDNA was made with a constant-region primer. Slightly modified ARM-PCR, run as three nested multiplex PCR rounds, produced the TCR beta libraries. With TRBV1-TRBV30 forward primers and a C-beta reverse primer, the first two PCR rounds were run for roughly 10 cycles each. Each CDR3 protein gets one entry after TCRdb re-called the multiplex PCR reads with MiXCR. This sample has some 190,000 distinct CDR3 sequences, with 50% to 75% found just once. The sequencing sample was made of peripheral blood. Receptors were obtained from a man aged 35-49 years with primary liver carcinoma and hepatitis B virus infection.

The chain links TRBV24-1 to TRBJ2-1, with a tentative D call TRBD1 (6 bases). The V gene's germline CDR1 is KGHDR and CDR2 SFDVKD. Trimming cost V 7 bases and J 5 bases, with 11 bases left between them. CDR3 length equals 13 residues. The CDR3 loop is CATSDRSNNEQFF. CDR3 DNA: TGTGCCACCAGCGACAGGAGCAACAATGAGCAGTTCTTC.

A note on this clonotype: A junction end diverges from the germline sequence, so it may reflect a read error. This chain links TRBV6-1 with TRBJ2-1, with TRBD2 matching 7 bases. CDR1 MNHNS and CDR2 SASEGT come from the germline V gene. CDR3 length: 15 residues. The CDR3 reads CASIAIAGLHNEQFF. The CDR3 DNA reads TGTGCCAGCATTGCAATAGCGGGCCTGCACAATGAGCAATTCTTC.

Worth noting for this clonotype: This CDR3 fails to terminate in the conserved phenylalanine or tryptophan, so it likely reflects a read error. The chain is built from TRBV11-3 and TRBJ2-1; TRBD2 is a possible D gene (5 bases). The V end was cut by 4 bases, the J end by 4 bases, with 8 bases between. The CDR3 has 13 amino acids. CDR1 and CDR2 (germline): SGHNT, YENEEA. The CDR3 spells CASSSGSYNEQFL. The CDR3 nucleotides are TGTGCCAGCAGCTCTGGGAGTTACAATGAGCAGTTCCTC.

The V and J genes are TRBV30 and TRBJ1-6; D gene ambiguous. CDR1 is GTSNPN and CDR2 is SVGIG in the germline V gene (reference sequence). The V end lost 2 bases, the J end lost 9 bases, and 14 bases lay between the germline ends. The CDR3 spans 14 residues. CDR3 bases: TGTGCCTGGAGTTTGGAGTCCGGTGGTTCACCCCTCCACTTT. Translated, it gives CAWSLESGGSPLHF. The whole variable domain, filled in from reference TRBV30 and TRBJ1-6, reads SQTIHQWPATLVQPVGSPLSLECTVEGTSNPNLYWYRQAAGRGLQLLFYSVGIGQISSEVPQNLSASRPQDRQFILSSKKLLLSDSGFYLCAWSLESGGSPLHFGNGTRLTVT.

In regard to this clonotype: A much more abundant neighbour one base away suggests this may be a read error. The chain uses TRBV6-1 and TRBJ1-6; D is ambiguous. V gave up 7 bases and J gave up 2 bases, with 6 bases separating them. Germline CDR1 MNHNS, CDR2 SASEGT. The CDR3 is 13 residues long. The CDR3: CASIEAYNSPLHF. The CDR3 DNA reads TGTGCCAGCATTGAGGCCTATAATTCACCCCTCCACTTT.

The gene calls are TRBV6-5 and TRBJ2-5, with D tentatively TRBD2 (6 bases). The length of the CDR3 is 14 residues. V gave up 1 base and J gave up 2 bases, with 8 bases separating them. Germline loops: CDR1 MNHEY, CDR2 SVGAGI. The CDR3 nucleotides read TGTGCCAGCAGTTACTGGGACTCACAAGAGACCCAGTACTTC. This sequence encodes CASSYWDSQETQYF.

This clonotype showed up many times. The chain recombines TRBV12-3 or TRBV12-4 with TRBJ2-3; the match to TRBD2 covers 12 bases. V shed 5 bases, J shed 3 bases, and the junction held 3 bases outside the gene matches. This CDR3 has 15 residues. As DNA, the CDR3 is TGTGCCAGCAGTATTACTAGCGGGAGGACAGATACGCAGTATTTT. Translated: CASSITSGRTDTQYF.

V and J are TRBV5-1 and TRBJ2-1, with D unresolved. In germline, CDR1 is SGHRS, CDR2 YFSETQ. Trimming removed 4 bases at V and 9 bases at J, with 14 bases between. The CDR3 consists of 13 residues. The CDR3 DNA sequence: TGCGCCAGCAGCCCTGGGCCAAGTGGTGAGCAGTTCTTC. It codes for CASSPGPSGEQFF.

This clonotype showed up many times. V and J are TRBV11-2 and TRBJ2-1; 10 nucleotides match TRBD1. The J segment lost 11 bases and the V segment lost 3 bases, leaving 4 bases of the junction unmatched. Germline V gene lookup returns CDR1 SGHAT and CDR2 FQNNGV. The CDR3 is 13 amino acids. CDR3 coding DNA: TGTGCCAGCAGCTTGACAGGGGGCGAAAAGCAGTTCTTC. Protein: CASSLTGGEKQFF.

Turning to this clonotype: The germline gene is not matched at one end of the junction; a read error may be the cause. Here the CDR3 reads CDCSPFPDRPNTEAFF. The CDR3 bases are TGTGACTGCAGCCCGTTCCCCGACAGGCCGAACACCGAAGCTTTCTTT. The chain is built from TRBV11-2 and TRBJ1-1; D possibly corresponds to TRBD1 (6 bases). The CDR3 extends over 16 amino acids. Germline CDR1 SGHAT, CDR2 FQNNGV.